The sequence of this T cell receptor (beta chain) was determined in a study of T-cell reconstitution after alpha-beta-depleted transplantation in children. The CDR3 covers 14 residues. After removal of 7 bases from V and 4 bases from J, the junction contained 9 bases not matched to a gene. CDR1 and CDR2 from the germline V gene are MNHNS and SASEGT. The authors prepared the TCRbeta library with unique molecular identifiers. TCRdb re-analysed the PCR reads in MiXCR, keeping a single row per CDR3 protein. The sample shows some 400,000 distinct CDR3 sequences, about 20% of them seen only once. The chain links TRBV6-1 to TRBJ2-7; 8 nucleotides match TRBD1. This material consisted of PBMCs from the stem cell graft donor, taken from the stem cell graft. The source of this sequence is a human donor who donated a stem cell graft to a child with acute myeloid leukemia. DNA of the CDR3: TGTGCCAGCATCATGGACAGGGATGGGTACGAGCAGTACTTC. Translation gives CASIMDRDGYEQYF.